The clone carrying this T cell receptor beta chain has only a few counts. The antigen remains undetermined. Time point denoted: patch test 1, 2 weeks after DPC sensitization. Described treatment: therapeutic diphenylcyclopropenone sensitization with weekly scalp DPC. TCRdb re-called the RACE reads with MiXCR, one entry per CDR3 protein. The sample carries some 200,000 distinct CDR3 sequences, about a fifth recorded once. Per the germline V gene, CDR1 is MNHNS and CDR2 is SASEGT. The CDR3 loop spans 16 amino acids. Losses at the gene ends were 2 bases for V and 7 bases for J; bases not matched to a gene: 5. These data belong to a study of human T cells and chemical hapten exposure. Across the whole study: Patients, largely female, had alopecia areata, totalis or universalis. Study results and caveats: PT1 expanded TCR numbers rose with patch test score.

The rearrangement links TRBV6-1 to TRBJ2-1; TRBD2 matches 13 bases. This receptor was taken from a woman aged 45-60 years with alopecia areata. Some clones in this sample may be carry-over from other donors' samples. Sequencing used whole blood, obtained in connection with sensitization to the hapten diphenylcyclopropenone (DPC). The CDR3 coding sequence is TGTGCCAGCAGTGAAACGGGACTAGCGGGATTGAATGAGCAGTTCTTC. Protein product: CASSETGLAGLNEQFF.